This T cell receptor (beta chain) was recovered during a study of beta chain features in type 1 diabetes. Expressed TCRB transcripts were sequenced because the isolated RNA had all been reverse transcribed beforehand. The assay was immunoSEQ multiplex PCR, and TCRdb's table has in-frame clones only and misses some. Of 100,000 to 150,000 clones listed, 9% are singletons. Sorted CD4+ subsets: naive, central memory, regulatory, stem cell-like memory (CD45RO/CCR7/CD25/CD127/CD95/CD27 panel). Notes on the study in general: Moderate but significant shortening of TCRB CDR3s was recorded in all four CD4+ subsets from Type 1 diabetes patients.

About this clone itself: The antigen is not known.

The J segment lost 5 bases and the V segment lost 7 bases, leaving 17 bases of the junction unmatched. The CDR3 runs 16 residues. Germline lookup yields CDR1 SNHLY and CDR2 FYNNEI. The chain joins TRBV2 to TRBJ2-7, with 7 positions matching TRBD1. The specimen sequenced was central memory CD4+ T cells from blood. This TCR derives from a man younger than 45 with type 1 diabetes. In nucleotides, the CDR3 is TGTGCCAGCATGCGTTTTAGGGTACAGGGGAAAGACGAGCAGTACTTC. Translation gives CASMRFRVQGKDEQYF.